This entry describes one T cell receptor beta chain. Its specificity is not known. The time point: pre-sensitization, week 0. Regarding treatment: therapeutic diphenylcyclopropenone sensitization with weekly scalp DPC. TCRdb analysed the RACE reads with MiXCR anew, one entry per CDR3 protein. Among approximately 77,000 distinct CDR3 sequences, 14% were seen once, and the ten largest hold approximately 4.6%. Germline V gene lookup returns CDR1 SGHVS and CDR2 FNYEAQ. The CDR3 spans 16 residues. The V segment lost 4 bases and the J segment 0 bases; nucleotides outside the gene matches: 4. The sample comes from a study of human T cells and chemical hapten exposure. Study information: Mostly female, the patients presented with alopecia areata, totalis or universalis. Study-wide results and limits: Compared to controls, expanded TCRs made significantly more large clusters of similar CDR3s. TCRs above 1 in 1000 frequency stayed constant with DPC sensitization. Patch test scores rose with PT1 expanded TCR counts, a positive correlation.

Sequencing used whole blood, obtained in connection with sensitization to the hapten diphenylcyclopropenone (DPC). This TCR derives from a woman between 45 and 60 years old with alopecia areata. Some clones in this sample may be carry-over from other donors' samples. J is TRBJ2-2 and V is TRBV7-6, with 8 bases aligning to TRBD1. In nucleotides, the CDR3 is TGTGCCAGCAGCTCTTGGACAGGGTCGAACACCGGGGAGCTGTTTTTT. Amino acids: CASSSWTGSNTGELFF.